Listed below are T cell receptor beta chains from one sample, sequenced in a study of shared clonotypes between healthy human individuals. Some clones are missing from TCRdb's copy, which holds only in-frame ones; the method was immunoSEQ multiplex PCR. The data contain 2.3 million or so clones, more than 85% of them singletons. The sequenced material came from naive CD4+ T cells from PBMCs. These receptors all come from a man younger than 35 in good health. Some clones in this sample may be carry-over from other donors' samples. Each CDR3 is given with its conserved first and last residue. Each record gives: clone size, V gene, D gene, J gene, CDR3 protein, CDR3 DNA. A D gene is named only where the DNA matches it firmly. Clone size is given for some rows only: seen once, a few or many times, or a class if the clone is expanded.

-,TRBV7-9,-,TRBJ1-1,CASSLSPGAEAFF,TGTGCCAGCAGCTTAAGTCCGGGCGCTGAAGCTTTCTTT
-,TRBV30,-,TRBJ2-7,CAWSVHSGRYEQYF,TGTGCCTGGAGTGTACACTCAGGGCGGTACGAGCAGTACTTC
-,TRBV5-6,TRBD1,TRBJ2-4,CASSYHRGQGVNIQYF,TGTGCCAGCAGCTACCACAGGGGCCAGGGGGTAAACATTCAGTACTTC
-,TRBV19,TRBD1,TRBJ1-2,CASRFSTGLGYGYTF,TGTGCCAGTAGATTCTCGACAGGGCTGGGGTATGGCTACACCTTC
-,TRBV4-1,-,TRBJ1-2,CASSLYQGNYGYTF,TGCGCCAGCAGCCTCTATCAGGGGAACTATGGCTACACCTTC
-,TRBV5-8,-,TRBJ2-7,CASSPTWTILSYEQYF,TGTGCCAGCAGCCCTACTTGGACGATCCTCTCCTACGAGCAGTACTTC
-,TRBV5-1,-,TRBJ2-6,CASSRAGEYGANVLTF,TGCGCCAGCAGCCGTGCCGGGGAGTACGGGGCCAACGTCCTGACTTTC
-,TRBV5-4,TRBD2,TRBJ2-1,CASSLGSGRAGEQFF,TGTGCCAGCAGCTTGGGGAGCGGGAGGGCCGGTGAGCAGTTCTTC
-,TRBV6-4,TRBD1,TRBJ1-2,CASSRTGTGDFGYTF,TGTGCCAGCAGCAGAACCGGGACAGGGGATTTTGGCTACACCTTC
-,TRBV19,TRBD1,TRBJ1-2,CASNTDRGNYGYTF,TGTGCCAGTAACACCGACAGGGGTAACTATGGCTACACCTTC
once,TRBV28,TRBD1,TRBJ2-2,CASSPGGTGASGELFF,TGTGCCAGCAGTCCAGGTGGGACAGGGGCTTCCGGGGAGCTGTTTTTT
-,TRBV7-8,-,TRBJ1-5,CASSNQNRPQHF,TGTGCCAGCAGCAACCAGAACCGACCCCAGCATTTT
-,TRBV2,TRBD1,TRBJ2-7,CASRGQGAREQYF,TGTGCCAGCCGCGGACAGGGGGCTAGGGAGCAGTACTTC
-,TRBV28,-,TRBJ2-7,CASSLVTRGNEQYF,TGTGCCAGCAGTTTAGTTACTAGGGGGAACGAGCAGTACTTC
-,TRBV5-1,-,TRBJ1-5,CASSLGDWNQPQHF,TGCGCCAGCAGCTTGGGGGATTGGAATCAGCCCCAGCATTTT
-,TRBV7-8,-,TRBJ2-5,CASSLITHGETQYF,TGTGCCAGCAGCTTAATTACCCACGGAGAGACCCAGTACTTC
-,TRBV2,-,TRBJ2-3,CASVSGLGVYTQYF,TGTGCCAGCGTATCCGGTCTAGGCGTATATACGCAGTATTTT
-,TRBV19,TRBD2,TRBJ2-1,CASSIQGNSGGDEQFF,TGTGCCAGTAGTATACAGGGGAATAGCGGGGGAGATGAGCAGTTCTTC
-,TRBV5-1,-,TRBJ2-3,CASSWGESGADTQYF,TGCGCCAGCAGCTGGGGGGAGTCAGGGGCAGATACGCAGTATTTT
-,TRBV19,TRBD1,TRBJ1-2,CASSIPGQASGGYTF,TGTGCCAGTAGTATACCGGGACAGGCTAGTGGTGGCTACACCTTC
-,TRBV6-1,-,TRBJ2-3,CASWKRPNTDTQYF,TGTGCCAGCTGGAAGCGTCCAAACACAGATACGCAGTATTTT
-,TRBV4-2,-,TRBJ2-1,CASSRTGTSANEQFF,TGTGCCAGCAGCCGAACAGGGACCTCGGCCAATGAGCAGTTCTTC
-,TRBV5-1,-,TRBJ2-1,CASSPGWTDNEQFF,TGCGCCAGCAGTCCAGGGTGGACGGACAATGAGCAGTTCTTC
-,TRBV5-1,TRBD2,TRBJ2-1,CASSFIAGAYNEQFF,TGCGCCAGCAGCTTTATAGCGGGGGCTTACAATGAGCAGTTCTTC
-,TRBV11-3,-,TRBJ2-1,CASSLQTVRANEQFF,TGTGCCAGCAGCCTGCAGACGGTGCGGGCTAATGAGCAGTTCTTC
once,TRBV5-1,-,TRBJ1-3,CASSLTGFSGNTIYF,TGCGCCAGCAGCCTTACAGGGTTCTCTGGAAACACCATATATTTT
-,TRBV4-1,TRBD2,TRBJ2-1,CASSPAGSGRHHEQFF,TGCGCCAGCAGCCCGGCGGGCAGCGGGAGGCATCATGAGCAGTTCTTC
once,TRBV18,TRBD2,TRBJ2-7,CASSPLTSGYEQYF,TGTGCCAGCTCCCCGTTGACTAGCGGATACGAGCAGTACTTC
-,TRBV7-2,TRBD2,TRBJ2-1,CASSLARTSGRHNEQFF,TGTGCCAGCAGCTTAGCCCGGACTAGCGGGAGACACAATGAGCAGTTCTTC
-,TRBV11-2,-,TRBJ1-5,CASSLLADQPQHF,TGTGCCAGCAGCTTATTGGCTGACCAGCCCCAGCATTTT
-,TRBV10-2,-,TRBJ2-7,CASRFPGTYAGQYF,TGCGCCAGCAGATTCCCGGGCACCTACGCGGGGCAGTACTTC
-,TRBV29-1,-,TRBJ2-1,CSGYSGARSYNEQFF,TGCAGCGGATACTCAGGGGCGAGGTCCTACAATGAGCAGTTCTTC
-,TRBV11-2,-,TRBJ2-3,CASSPGAERLYTQYF,TGTGCCAGCAGCCCCGGTGCCGAGCGGTTATATACGCAGTATTTT
-,TRBV27,TRBD2,TRBJ2-1,CASRILAGADNEQFF,TGTGCCAGCAGAATACTAGCGGGAGCGGACAATGAGCAGTTCTTC
-,TRBV5-1,-,TRBJ2-5,CASSFRPRRDETQYF,TGCGCCAGCAGCTTTAGGCCACGCAGGGACGAGACCCAGTACTTC
once,TRBV9,TRBD1,TRBJ2-5,CASSGPGGQETQYF,TGTGCCAGCAGCGGCCCAGGGGGCCAAGAGACCCAGTACTTC
-,TRBV4-1,TRBD1,TRBJ2-7,CASSRTGDPYEQYF,TGCGCCAGCAGCCGGACAGGGGACCCCTACGAGCAGTACTTC
-,TRBV6-5,-,TRBJ2-2,CASSPGRRGTGELFF,TGTGCCAGCAGTCCCGGCCGGAGAGGGACCGGGGAGCTGTTTTTT
-,TRBV18,-,TRBJ2-5,CASSPRREHETQYF,TGTGCCAGCTCACCGCGTAGGGAGCACGAGACCCAGTACTTC
-,TRBV29-1,TRBD1,TRBJ1-4,CSVGGGPVEKLFF,TGCAGCGTAGGAGGGGGCCCAGTTGAAAAACTGTTTTTT
-,TRBV18,-,TRBJ2-2,CASSPRQAGTGELFF,TGTGCCAGCTCACCCAGACAGGCCGGCACCGGGGAGCTGTTTTTT
-,TRBV5-6,-,TRBJ2-5,CASSLVAGQTAGQTQYF,TGTGCCAGCAGCTTGGTGGCGGGACAGACAGCGGGGCAGACCCAGTACTTC
once,TRBV7-2,TRBD1,TRBJ2-2,CASSLAGQGVAGELFF,TGTGCCAGCAGCTTAGCGGGGCAGGGGGTGGCCGGGGAGCTGTTTTTT
-,TRBV7-2,-,TRBJ2-3,CASTPADTQYF,TGTGCCAGCACCCCTGCAGATACGCAGTATTTT
-,TRBV6-1,-,TRBJ2-1,CASTTGSSSYNEQFF,TGTGCCAGCACCACAGGGTCTAGCTCCTACAATGAGCAGTTCTTC
-,TRBV6-1,TRBD2,TRBJ2-7,CASVARLASYEQYF,TGTGCCAGCGTTGCCCGACTAGCGAGCTACGAGCAGTACTTC
-,TRBV28,-,TRBJ1-2,CASSMTTGGYTF,TGTGCCAGCAGTATGACAACGGGGGGCTACACCTTC